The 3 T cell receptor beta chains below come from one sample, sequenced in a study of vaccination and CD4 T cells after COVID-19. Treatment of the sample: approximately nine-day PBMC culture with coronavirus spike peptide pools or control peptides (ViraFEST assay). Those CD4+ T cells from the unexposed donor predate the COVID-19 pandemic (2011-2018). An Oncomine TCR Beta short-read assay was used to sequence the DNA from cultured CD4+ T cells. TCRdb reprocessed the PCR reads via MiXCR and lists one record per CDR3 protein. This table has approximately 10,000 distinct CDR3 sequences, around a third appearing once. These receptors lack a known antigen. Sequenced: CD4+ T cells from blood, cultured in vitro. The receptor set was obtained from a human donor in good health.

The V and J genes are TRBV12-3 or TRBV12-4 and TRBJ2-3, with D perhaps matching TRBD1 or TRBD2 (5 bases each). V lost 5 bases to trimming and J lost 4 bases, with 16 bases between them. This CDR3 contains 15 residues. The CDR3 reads CASSTGTVGPDTQYF. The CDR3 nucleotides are TGTGCCAGCAGTACTGGGACGGTGGGGCCAGATACGCAGTATTTT.

CDR3 sequence: CASSELAENTEAFF. The CDR3 DNA reads as TGTGCCAGCAGTGAATTGGCAGAGAACACTGAAGCTTTCTTT. The rearrangement joins TRBV6-1 to TRBJ1-1, with D unclear. V gave up 2 bases and J gave up 1 base, with 8 bases separating them. The CDR3 is 14 amino acids. Germline values: CDR1 MNHNS, CDR2 SASEGT.

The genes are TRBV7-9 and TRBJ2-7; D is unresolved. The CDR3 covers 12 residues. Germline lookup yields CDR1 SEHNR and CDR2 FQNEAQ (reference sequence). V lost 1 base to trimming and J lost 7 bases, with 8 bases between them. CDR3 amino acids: CASSLGLTEQYF. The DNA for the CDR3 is TGTGCCAGCAGCTTAGGACTTACTGAGCAGTACTTC.